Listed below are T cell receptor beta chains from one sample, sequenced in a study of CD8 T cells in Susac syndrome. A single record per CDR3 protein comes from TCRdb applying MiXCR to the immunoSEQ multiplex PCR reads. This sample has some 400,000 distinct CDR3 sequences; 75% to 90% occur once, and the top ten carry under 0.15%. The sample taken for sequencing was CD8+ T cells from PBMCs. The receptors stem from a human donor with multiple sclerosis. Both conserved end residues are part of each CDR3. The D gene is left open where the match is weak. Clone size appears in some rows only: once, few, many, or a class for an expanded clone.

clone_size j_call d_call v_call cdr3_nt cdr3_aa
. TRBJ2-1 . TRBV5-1 TGCGCCAGCAGTAATCAGGGGTCCTACAATGAGCAGTTCTTC CASSNQGSYNEQFF
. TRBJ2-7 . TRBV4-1 TGCGCCAGCAGCCAAGGGGGCCTTGGCGGGGTGGTCGAGCAGTACTTC CASSQGGLGGVVEQYF
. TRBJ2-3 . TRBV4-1 TGCGCCAGCAGCCAGGGGCCTTACACAGATACGCAGTATTTT CASSQGPYTDTQYF
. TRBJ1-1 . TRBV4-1 TGCGCCAGCAGCCAAGATGACCCCCCACCGAACACTGAAGCTTTCTTT CASSQDDPPPNTEAFF
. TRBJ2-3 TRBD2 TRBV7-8 TGTGCCAGCAGCTTAGAGGCTAGCGGGGTAGACTACCGGGATACGCAGTATTTT CASSLEASGVDYRDTQYF
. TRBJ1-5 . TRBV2 TGTGCCAGCAGGAATCAACAAGGTCTTAATCAGCCCCAGCATTTT CASRNQQGLNQPQHF
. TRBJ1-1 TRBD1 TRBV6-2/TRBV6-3 TGTGCCCTCAGGCAGGGGGCGACCACTGAAGCTTTCTTT CALRQGATTEAFF
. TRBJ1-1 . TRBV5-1 TGCGCCAGCAGCCCCAAGCGGTGGGGAGGGAGAAACACTGAAGCTTTCTTT CASSPKRWGGRNTEAFF
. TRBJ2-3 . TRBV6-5 TGTGCCAGCAGTTACTCGAATCAACACCCCACAGATACGCAGTATTTT CASSYSNQHPTDTQYF
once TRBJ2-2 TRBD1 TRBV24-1 TGTGCCACCAGTGACGGGGACAGGGGAATGTCCGGGGAGCTGTTTTTT CATSDGDRGMSGELFF
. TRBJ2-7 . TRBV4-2 TGTGCCAGCAGCCAAGATCCGGATTCCTACGAGCAGTACTTC CASSQDPDSYEQYF